This TCR beta chain was sequenced in a study of blood T cell repertoires in COVID-19. The protocol was immunoSEQ multiplex PCR, while the TCRdb copy is restricted to in-frame clones and leaves out a portion. The table has 300,000 to 350,000 clones, 90% seen once. V lost 7 bases and J lost 2; bases outside the gene matches: 6. The germline V gene has CDR1 SGHAT and CDR2 FQNNGV. The CDR3 extends over 14 amino acids. The sequenced material came from peripheral blood. The genes are TRBV11-2 and TRBJ2-3; 7 nucleotides agree with TRBD2. The clonotype originates from a woman under 40 with COVID-19, enrolled during active disease. The CDR3 region has the DNA TGTGCCAGCACCCTGGGAGGGGCCACAGATACGCAGTATTTT. This translates into CASTLGGATDTQYF.